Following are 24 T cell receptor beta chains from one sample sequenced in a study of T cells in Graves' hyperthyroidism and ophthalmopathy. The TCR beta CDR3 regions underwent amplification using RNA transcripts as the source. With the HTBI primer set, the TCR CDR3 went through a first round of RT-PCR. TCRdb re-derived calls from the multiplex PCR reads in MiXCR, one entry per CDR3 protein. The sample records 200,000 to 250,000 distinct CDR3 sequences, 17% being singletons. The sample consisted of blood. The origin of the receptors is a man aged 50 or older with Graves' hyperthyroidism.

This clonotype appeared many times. CDR3 DNA sequence: TGTGCCAGCAGCCAAGAAGTGATAACTAGCGGGAGGCCGGACAATGAGCAGTTCTTC. Translated, it gives CASSQEVITSGRPDNEQFF. V usage is TRBV3-1 and J usage is TRBJ2-1; 12 nucleotides align to TRBD2. The CDR3 totals 19 residues. CDR1 and CDR2 from the germline V gene are LGHDT and YNNKEL (reference sequence). Trimming cost V 0 bases and J 5 bases; bases outside gene matches: 11.

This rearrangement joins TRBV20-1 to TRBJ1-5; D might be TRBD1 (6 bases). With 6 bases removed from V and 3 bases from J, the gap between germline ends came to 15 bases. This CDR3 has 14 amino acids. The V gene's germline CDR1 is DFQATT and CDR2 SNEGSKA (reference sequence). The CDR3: CSATGTPDNQPQHF. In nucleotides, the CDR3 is TGCAGTGCGACCGGGACACCTGACAATCAGCCCCAGCATTTT.

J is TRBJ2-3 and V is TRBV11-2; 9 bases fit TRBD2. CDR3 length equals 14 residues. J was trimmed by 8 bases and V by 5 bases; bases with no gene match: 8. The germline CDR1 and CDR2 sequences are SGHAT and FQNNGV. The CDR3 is CASSQIAGAGTQYF. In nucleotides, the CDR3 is TGTGCCAGCAGCCAAATAGCGGGAGCAGGTACGCAGTATTTT.

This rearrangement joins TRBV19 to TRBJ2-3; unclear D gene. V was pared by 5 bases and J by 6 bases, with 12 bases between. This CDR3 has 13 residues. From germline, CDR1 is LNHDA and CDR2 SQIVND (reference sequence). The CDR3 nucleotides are TGTGCCAGTAGTTCATACAGTCTTGATACGCAGTATTTT. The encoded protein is CASSSYSLDTQYF.

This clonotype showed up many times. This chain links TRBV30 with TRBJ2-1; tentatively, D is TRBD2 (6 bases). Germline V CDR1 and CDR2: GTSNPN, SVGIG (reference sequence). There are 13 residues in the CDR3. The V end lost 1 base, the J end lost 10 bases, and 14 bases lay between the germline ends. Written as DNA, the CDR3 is TGTGCCTGGAGTGGGAGGGGTTCAGGAGAGCAGTTCTTC. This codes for CAWSGRGSGEQFF.

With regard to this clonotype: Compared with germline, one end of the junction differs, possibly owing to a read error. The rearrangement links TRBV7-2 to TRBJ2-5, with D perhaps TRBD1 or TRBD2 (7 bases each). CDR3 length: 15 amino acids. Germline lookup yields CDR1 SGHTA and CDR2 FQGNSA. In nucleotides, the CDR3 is TGTGCCGGCAGCCCACAGACAGGGAGGGAAGAGACCCAGTACTTC. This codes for CAGSPQTGREETQYF.

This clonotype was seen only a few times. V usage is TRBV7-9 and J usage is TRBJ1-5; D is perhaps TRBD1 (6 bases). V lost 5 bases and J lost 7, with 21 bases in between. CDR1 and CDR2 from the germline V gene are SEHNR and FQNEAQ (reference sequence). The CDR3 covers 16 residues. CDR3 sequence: CASSPAGRGKGQPQHF. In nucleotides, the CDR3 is TGTGCCAGCAGCCCCGCCGGCAGGGGCAAGGGGCAGCCCCAGCATTTT.

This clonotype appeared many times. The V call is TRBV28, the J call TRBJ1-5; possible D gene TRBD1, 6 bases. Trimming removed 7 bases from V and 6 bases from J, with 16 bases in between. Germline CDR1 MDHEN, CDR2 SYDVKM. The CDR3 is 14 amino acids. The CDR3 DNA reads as TGTGCCAGCACTCGAGGGGGGTTGGGTCAGCCCCAGCATTTT. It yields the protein CASTRGGLGQPQHF. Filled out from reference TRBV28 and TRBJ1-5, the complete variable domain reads DVKVTQSSRYLVKRTGEKVFLECVQDMDHENMFWYRQDPGLGLRLIYFSYDVKMKEKGDIPEGYSVSREKKERFSLILESASTNQTSMYLCASTRGGLGQPQHFGDGTRLSIL.

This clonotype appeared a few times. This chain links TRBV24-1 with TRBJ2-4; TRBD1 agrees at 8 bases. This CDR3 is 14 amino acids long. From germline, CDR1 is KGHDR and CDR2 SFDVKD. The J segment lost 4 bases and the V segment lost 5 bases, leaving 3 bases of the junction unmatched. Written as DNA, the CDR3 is TGTGCCACCAGTGCCTGGACAGGGAAAAACATTCAGTACTTC. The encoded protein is CATSAWTGKNIQYF.

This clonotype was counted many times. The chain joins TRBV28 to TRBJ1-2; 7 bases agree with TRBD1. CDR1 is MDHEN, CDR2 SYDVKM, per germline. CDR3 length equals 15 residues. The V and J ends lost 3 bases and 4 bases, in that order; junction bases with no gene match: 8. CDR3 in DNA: TGTGCCAGCAGTTTTAGCGGGAAGGGGGCCTATGGCTACACCTTC. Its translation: CASSFSGKGAYGYTF.

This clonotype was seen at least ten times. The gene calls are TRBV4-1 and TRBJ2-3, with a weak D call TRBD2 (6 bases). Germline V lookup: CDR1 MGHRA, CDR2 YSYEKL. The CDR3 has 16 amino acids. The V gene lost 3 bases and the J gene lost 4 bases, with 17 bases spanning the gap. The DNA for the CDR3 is TGCGCCAGCAGCCAGGAATCCGGGCCTAGCGCAGATACGCAGTATTTT. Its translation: CASSQESGPSADTQYF.

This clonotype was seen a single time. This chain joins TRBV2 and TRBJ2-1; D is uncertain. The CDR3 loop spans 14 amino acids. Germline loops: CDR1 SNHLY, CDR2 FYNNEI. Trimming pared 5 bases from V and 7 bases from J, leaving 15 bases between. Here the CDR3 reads CASSSLREYNEQFF. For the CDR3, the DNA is TGTGCCAGCAGTTCACTCAGAGAGTATAATGAGCAGTTCTTC.

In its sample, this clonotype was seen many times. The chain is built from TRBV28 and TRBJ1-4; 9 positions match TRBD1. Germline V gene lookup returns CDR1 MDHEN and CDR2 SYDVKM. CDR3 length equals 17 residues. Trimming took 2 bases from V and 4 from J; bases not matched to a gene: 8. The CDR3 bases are TGTGCCAGCAGTTTACCGGGACAGGGAAATGATAATGAAAAACTGTTTTTT. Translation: CASSLPGQGNDNEKLFF. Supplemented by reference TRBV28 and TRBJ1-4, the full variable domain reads DVKVTQSSRYLVKRTGEKVFLECVQDMDHENMFWYRQDPGLGLRLIYFSYDVKMKEKGDIPEGYSVSREKKERFSLILESASTNQTSMYLCASSLPGQGNDNEKLFFGSGTQLSVL.

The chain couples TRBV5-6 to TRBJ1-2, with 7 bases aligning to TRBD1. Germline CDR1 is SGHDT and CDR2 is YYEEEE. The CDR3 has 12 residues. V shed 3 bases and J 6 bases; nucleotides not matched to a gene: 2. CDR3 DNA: TGTGCCAGCAGCTGGACAGGCAATGGCTACACCTTC. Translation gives CASSWTGNGYTF.

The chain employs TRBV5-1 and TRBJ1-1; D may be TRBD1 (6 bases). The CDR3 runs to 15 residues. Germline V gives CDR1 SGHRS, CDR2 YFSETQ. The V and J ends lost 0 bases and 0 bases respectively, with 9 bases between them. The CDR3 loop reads CASSLGGDMNTEAFF. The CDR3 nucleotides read TGCGCCAGCAGCTTGGGTGGGGACATGAACACTGAAGCTTTCTTT.

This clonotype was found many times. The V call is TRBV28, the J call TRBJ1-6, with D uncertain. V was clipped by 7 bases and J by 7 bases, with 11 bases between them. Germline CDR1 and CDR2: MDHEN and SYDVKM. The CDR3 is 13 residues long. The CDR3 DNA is TGTGCCAGCATACCACAACAGAATTCACCCCTCCACTTT. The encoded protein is CASIPQQNSPLHF. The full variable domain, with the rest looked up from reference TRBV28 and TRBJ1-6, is DVKVTQSSRYLVKRTGEKVFLECVQDMDHENMFWYRQDPGLGLRLIYFSYDVKMKEKGDIPEGYSVSREKKERFSLILESASTNQTSMYLCASIPQQNSPLHFGNGTRLTVT.

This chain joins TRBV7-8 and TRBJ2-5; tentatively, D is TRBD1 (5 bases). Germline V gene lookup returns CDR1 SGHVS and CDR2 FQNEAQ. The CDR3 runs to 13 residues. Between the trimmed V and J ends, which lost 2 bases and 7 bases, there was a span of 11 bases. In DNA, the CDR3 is TGTGCCAGCAGCTTAAGCAGGGCCGGGACCCAGTACTTC. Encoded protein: CASSLSRAGTQYF.

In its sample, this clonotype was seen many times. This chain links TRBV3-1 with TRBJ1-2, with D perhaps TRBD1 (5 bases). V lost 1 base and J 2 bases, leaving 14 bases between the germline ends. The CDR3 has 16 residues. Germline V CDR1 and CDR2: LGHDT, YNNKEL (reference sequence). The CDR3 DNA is TGTGCCAGCAGCCAAGTCGCAGGGTTCGTCAACTATGGCTACACCTTC. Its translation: CASSQVAGFVNYGYTF.

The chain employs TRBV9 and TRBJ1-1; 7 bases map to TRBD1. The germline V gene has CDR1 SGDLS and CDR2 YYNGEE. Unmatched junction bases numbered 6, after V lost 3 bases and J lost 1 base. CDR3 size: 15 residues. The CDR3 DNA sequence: TGTGCCAGCAGCGCCAGGGGACAGCCGAACACTGAAGCTTTCTTT. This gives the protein CASSARGQPNTEAFF.

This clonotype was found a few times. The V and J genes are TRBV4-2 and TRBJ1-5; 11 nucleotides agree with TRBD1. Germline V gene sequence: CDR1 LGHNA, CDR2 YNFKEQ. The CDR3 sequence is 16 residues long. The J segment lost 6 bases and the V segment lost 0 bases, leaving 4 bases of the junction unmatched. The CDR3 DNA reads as TGTGCCAGCAGCCAAGACGGACAGGGGGCTATTCAGCCCCAGCATTTT. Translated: CASSQDGQGAIQPQHF.

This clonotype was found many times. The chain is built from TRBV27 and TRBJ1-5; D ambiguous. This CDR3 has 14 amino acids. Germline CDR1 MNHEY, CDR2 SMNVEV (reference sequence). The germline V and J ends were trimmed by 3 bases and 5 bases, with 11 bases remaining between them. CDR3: CASSFSGVHQPQHF. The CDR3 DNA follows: TGTGCCAGCAGTTTCTCCGGGGTTCATCAGCCCCAGCATTTT.

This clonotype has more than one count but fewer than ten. The CDR3 DNA reads as TGCGCCAGCAGCCAAGATATAAGTACTAGCGGGCGCGGTGGGGAGCTGTTTTTT. Its translation: CASSQDISTSGRGGELFF. V usage is TRBV4-3 and J usage is TRBJ2-2, with TRBD2 matching over 9 bases. Germline V gives CDR1 LGHNA, CDR2 YSLEER. The CDR3 spans 18 residues. The ends lost 0 bases at V and 8 bases at J; junction bases unmatched: 13.

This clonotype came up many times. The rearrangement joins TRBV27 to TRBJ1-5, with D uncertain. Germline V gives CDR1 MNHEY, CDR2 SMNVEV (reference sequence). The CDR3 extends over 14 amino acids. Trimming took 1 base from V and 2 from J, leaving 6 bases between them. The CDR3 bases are TGTGCCAGCAGTTTATTGGGTGGCAATCAGCCCCAGCATTTT. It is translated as CASSLLGGNQPQHF.

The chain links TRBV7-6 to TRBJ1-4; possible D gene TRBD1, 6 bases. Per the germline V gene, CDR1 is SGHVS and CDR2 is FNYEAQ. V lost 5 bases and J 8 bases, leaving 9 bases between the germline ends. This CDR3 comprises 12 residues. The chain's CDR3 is CASSPGTEKLFF. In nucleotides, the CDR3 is TGTGCCAGCAGCCCCGGGACAGAAAAACTGTTTTTT.